This T cell receptor beta chain derives from a study of cytomegalovirus exposure and HLA in healthy donors. The V end lost 5 bases, the J end lost 3 bases, and 15 bases lay between the germline ends. Per the germline V gene, CDR1 is MGHDK and CDR2 is SYGVNS. There are 15 residues in the CDR3. The PCR was carried out with 60 Vbeta primers and 13 Jbeta primers. Libraries were prepared by immunoSEQ multiplex PCR; TCRdb keeps only in-frame clonotypes and omits some of them. The sample has 100,000 to 150,000 clones; roughly 75% are singletons. The gene calls are TRBV25-1 and TRBJ2-3, with a tentative D call TRBD2 (6 bases). Sequencing was carried out using PBMCs. This sequence originates from a young man in good health and CMV-seronegative. This CDR3 is CASSLSGELTDTQYF. The CDR3 bases are TGTGCCAGCAGTCTGTCGGGGGAGCTTACAGATACGCAGTATTTT.